One and the same sample provided the 31 T cell receptor beta chains below, sequenced in a study of Graves' ophthalmopathy and Graves' hyperthyroidism. Amplification of the TCR beta CDR3 regions used RNA transcripts (as template). HTBI-primed first-round RT-PCR preceded second-round multiplex PCR. TCRdb reprocessed the multiplex PCR reads with MiXCR, giving one entry per CDR3 protein. The data show over a million distinct CDR3 sequences, with 35% to 40% seen just once and 8.5% to 14% held by the top ten. Source material: peripheral blood or thyroid tissue (not recorded which). The receptor set was obtained from an adult man with Graves' hyperthyroidism.

This clonotype showed up just once. The chain couples TRBV7-2 to TRBJ2-2; the D gene is possibly TRBD1 (6 bases). This CDR3 has 17 amino acids. V was shortened by 2 bases and J by 1 base, with 14 bases between the two germline ends. Germline V CDR1 and CDR2: SGHTA, FQGNSA. The CDR3 coding sequence is TGTGCCAGCAGCTTACCCCCGGGACAAATGAACACCGGGGAGCTGTTTTTT. Translation gives CASSLPPGQMNTGELFF.

The chain is built from TRBV9 and TRBJ1-1; TRBD1 is a possible D gene (5 bases). V was trimmed by 2 bases and J by 5 bases, leaving 16 bases between them. The CDR3 has 15 residues. CDR1 is SGDLS, CDR2 YYNGEE, per germline. CDR3 sequence reads: CASSVGLREGTEAFF. The CDR3 DNA follows: TGTGCCAGCAGCGTGGGACTAAGAGAGGGTACTGAAGCTTTCTTT.

A few counts support this clonotype. The J gene is TRBJ2-2, the V gene TRBV7-2, with 9 bases that match TRBD1. The V segment lost 2 bases and the J segment 2 bases; nucleotides outside the gene matches: 9. This CDR3 is built from 18 residues. The germline V gene has CDR1 SGHTA and CDR2 FQGNSA. CDR3 bases: TGTGCCAGCAGCTTACTAGGGCCGGGACAGGGTAACACCGGGGAGCTGTTTTTT. Translating gives CASSLLGPGQGNTGELFF.

Many counts were recorded for this clonotype. The rearrangement uses TRBV7-9 and TRBJ2-7; TRBD2 might be the D (6 bases). V shed 5 bases and J shed 4 bases, with 6 bases lying between them. The germline CDR1 and CDR2 sequences are SEHNR and FQNEAQ (reference sequence). The CDR3 is 11 amino acids. CDR3 bases: TGTGCCAGCAGCCGGGAGTACGAGCAGTACTTC. It specifies CASSREYEQYF.

This clonotype was observed at least ten times. This chain uses TRBV7-9 with TRBJ1-1, with a weak D call TRBD1 (6 bases). Germline CDR1 is SEHNR and CDR2 is FQNEAQ (reference sequence). The CDR3 extends over 16 amino acids. V was cut by 5 bases and J by 4 bases, with 20 bases left in between. In nucleotides, the CDR3 is TGTGCCAGCAGCCCCAGGGGTGACCACCCAAGCACTGAAGCTTTCTTT. Translation gives CASSPRGDHPSTEAFF. The whole variable domain, remainder taken from reference TRBV7-9 and TRBJ1-1, is DTGVSQNPRHKITKRGQNVTFRCDPISEHNRLYWYRQTLGQGPEFLTYFQNEAQLEKSRLLSDRFSAERPKGSFSTLEIQRTEQGDSAMYLCASSPRGDHPSTEAFFGQGTRLTVV.

The table lists this clonotype with a few counts. The chain is built from TRBV30 and TRBJ1-2; perhaps TRBD1 as D (5 bases). Deletions cut 2 bases from V and 6 bases from J, with 16 bases between. CDR1 and CDR2 from the germline V gene are GTSNPN and SVGIG (reference sequence). This CDR3 comprises 14 residues. The CDR3 loop is CAWSSGREEDGYTF. The CDR3 DNA is TGTGCCTGGAGTTCAGGGAGGGAGGAGGATGGCTACACCTTC.

The V call is TRBV29-1, the J call TRBJ1-4, with TRBD1 as a possible D gene (5 bases). Germline V gene lookup returns CDR1 SQVTM and CDR2 ANQGSEA. The CDR3 totals 14 residues. V was trimmed by 1 base and J by 13 bases, leaving 19 bases between them. CDR3 protein: CSVEGGQCLGTLFF. The CDR3 nucleotides are TGCAGCGTTGAAGGGGGCCAATGTCTGGGAACACTGTTTTTT.

This clonotype was detected only a few times. The chain is built from TRBV15 and TRBJ2-1, with D possibly being TRBD2 (6 bases). The CDR3 extends over 14 amino acids. Germline V lookup: CDR1 LNHNV, CDR2 YYDKDF (reference sequence). Trimming stripped 4 bases from V and 6 bases from J, with 13 bases between. CDR3 amino acids: CATSKTSNRNEQFF. CDR3 DNA: TGTGCCACCAGCAAGACTAGTAATCGCAATGAGCAGTTCTTC.

The chain has TRBV24-1 and TRBJ2-7; unclear D gene. Germline CDR1 KGHDR, CDR2 SFDVKD. This CDR3 spans 13 amino acids. V dropped 4 bases and J dropped 3 bases, with 9 bases sitting between them. The CDR3 DNA is TGTGCCACCAGTGACCAAGGGCACTACGAGCAGTACTTC. It encodes CATSDQGHYEQYF.

This clonotype has at least ten counts. The chain has TRBV7-2 and TRBJ2-2, with 12 bases that match TRBD1. Germline V gives CDR1 SGHTA, CDR2 FQGNSA. This CDR3 is built from 16 residues. With V trimmed by 5 bases and J by 7 bases, 8 bases remained unmatched. CDR3: CASSRDRGRYGGELFF. The CDR3 DNA sequence: TGTGCCAGCAGCCGGGACAGGGGGCGGTATGGCGGGGAGCTGTTTTTT.

CDR3 DNA: TGTGCCAGCAGGTCTGGGGGGCGGAGGATCATCCAAGAGACCCAGTACTTC. Amino acid sequence: CASRSGGRRIIQETQYF. This chain connects TRBV7-8 to TRBJ2-5, with D perhaps being TRBD1 or TRBD2 (6 bases each). Trimming left V 6 bases short and J 1 base short, with 21 bases between. Germline loops: CDR1 SGHVS, CDR2 FQNEAQ. This CDR3 has 17 residues.

The chain links TRBV11-2 to TRBJ1-3; D remains unclear. V lost 5 bases to trimming and J lost 2 bases, with 10 bases between them. The germline CDR1 and CDR2 sequences are SGHAT and FQNNGV. The CDR3 spans 14 residues. The CDR3 DNA sequence: TGTGCCAGCAGCAACGGGATTACTGGAAACACCATATATTTT. Protein product: CASSNGITGNTIYF.

The chain carries TRBV10-3 and TRBJ2-5; D gene unclear. This CDR3 has 13 residues. V lost 1 base and J lost 2, with 5 bases in between. Looked up from germline, CDR1 is ENHRY and CDR2 is SYGVKD. In DNA, the CDR3 is TGTGCCATCAGTGAGTTGGAACAAGAGACCCAGTACTTC. This sequence encodes CAISELEQETQYF.

This chain connects TRBV10-3 to TRBJ2-5; possibly TRBD1 or TRBD2 for D (5 bases each). The V and J ends lost 8 bases and 4 bases respectively, with 26 bases between them. The CDR3 runs 17 residues. Germline assignment: CDR1 ENHRY and CDR2 SYGVKD. The CDR3 loop is CAIQPGRGQGSRETQYF. The CDR3 nucleotides read TGTGCCATCCAACCGGGACGGGGCCAGGGCTCTCGAGAGACCCAGTACTTC.

This clonotype was seen many times. This sequence joins TRBV2 and TRBJ1-1; D is unresolved. This CDR3 is built from 15 residues. V was clipped by 1 base and J by 2 bases, with 11 bases between them. Germline values: CDR1 SNHLY, CDR2 FYNNEI. The CDR3 DNA is TGTGCCAGCAGTGAAGAAATGGCAGCCAACACTGAAGCTTTCTTT. Amino acid sequence: CASSEEMAANTEAFF.

This clonotype was detected many times. The rearrangement joins TRBV19 to TRBJ2-5; D might be TRBD2 (5 bases). The germline V and J ends were trimmed by 4 bases and 4 bases, with 13 bases remaining between them. Germline V gives CDR1 LNHDA, CDR2 SQIVND (reference sequence). The CDR3 consists of 14 residues. The CDR3 bases are TGTGCCAGTAGTACGGGCCGTGGGAGAGAGACCCAGTACTTC. This translates into CASSTGRGRETQYF.

The V and J genes are TRBV6-1 and TRBJ2-7; no clear D. The V end lost 5 bases, the J end lost 6 bases, and 11 bases lay between the germline ends. There are 12 residues in the CDR3. Germline CDR1 is MNHNS and CDR2 is SASEGT. The CDR3: CASSKVGFEQYF. The CDR3 DNA reads TGTGCCAGCAGTAAGGTGGGGTTCGAGCAGTACTTC.

Written as DNA, the CDR3 is TGTGCCAGCAGTCCTCCGACCGGGACTAGCGGGAGGGCCGGGGAGCAGTACTTC. This translates into CASSPPTGTSGRAGEQYF. V gene TRBV12-3 or TRBV12-4 combines with J gene TRBJ2-7; TRBD2 matches at 16 bases. The CDR3 length is 18 residues. V was pared by 5 bases and J by 7 bases, with 14 bases of the junction left unmatched.

In its sample, this clonotype was seen a few times. A much larger clone lies one base from this, so it may be a read error. The chain combines TRBV12-3 or TRBV12-4 with TRBJ2-7, with 11 bases that match TRBD2. The V gene end was trimmed by 6 bases and the J gene end by 6 bases; junction bases not matched to a gene: 7. The CDR3 is 14 amino acids. The CDR3 protein is CASSISGGAVEQYF. For the CDR3, the DNA is TGTGCCAGCAGCATTAGCGGGGGGGCCGTCGAGCAGTACTTC.

This chain connects TRBV25-1 to TRBJ1-1, with 10 bases aligning to TRBD1. The CDR3 runs to 19 residues. V shed 6 bases and J 1 base; nucleotides not matched to a gene: 17. Germline loops: CDR1 MGHDK, CDR2 SYGVNS. CDR3 bases: TGTGCCAGCAGCAACCGGGACAGGGGCAATTCCCATGCGAACACTGAAGCTTTCTTT. As protein: CASSNRDRGNSHANTEAFF.

This chain uses TRBV28 with TRBJ1-2; D call uncertain. V shed 3 bases and J shed 0 bases, with 8 bases lying between them. The CDR3 length is 14 residues. Germline CDR1 and CDR2: MDHEN and SYDVKM. Here the CDR3 DNA reads TGTGCCAGCAGTTTTTTCACGGCTAACTATGGCTACACCTTC. Its translation: CASSFFTANYGYTF.

At least ten counts were recorded for this clonotype. J is TRBJ1-1 and V is TRBV7-9; D ambiguous. V gave up 5 bases and J gave up 1 base, with 11 bases separating them. Germline CDR1 reads SEHNR; CDR2 reads FQNEAQ (reference sequence). The CDR3 runs to 14 residues. CDR3 amino acids: CASSDKGENTEAFF. The CDR3 DNA sequence: TGTGCCAGCAGCGATAAGGGAGAGAACACTGAAGCTTTCTTT. The complete variable domain, with remaining parts taken from reference TRBV7-9 and TRBJ1-1, reads DTGVSQNPRHKITKRGQNVTFRCDPISEHNRLYWYRQTLGQGPEFLTYFQNEAQLEKSRLLSDRFSAERPKGSFSTLEIQRTEQGDSAMYLCASSDKGENTEAFFGQGTRLTVV.

This clonotype occurred a few times. The gene calls are TRBV11-2 and TRBJ2-2; the match to TRBD2 covers 7 bases. The germline CDR1 and CDR2 sequences are SGHAT and FQNNGV. Trimming removed 5 bases from V and 9 bases from J; junction bases left unmatched: 15. This CDR3 comprises 16 residues. The CDR3 nucleotides are TGTGCCAGCAGCCCTCCTGGCGGGAGTCGGGAAAGGGAGCTGTTTTTT. Translated, it gives CASSPPGGSRERELFF.

The sample holds many counts of this clonotype. V usage is TRBV6-5 and J usage is TRBJ1-2; D is ambiguous. CDR1 and CDR2 (germline): MNHEY, SVGAGI. The CDR3 contains 13 residues. Trimming removed 5 bases at V and 7 bases at J, with 14 bases between. As DNA, the CDR3 is TGTGCCAGCAGTCGCGATGTTCTAGGTGGCTACACCTTC. It translates to CASSRDVLGGYTF.

At least ten counts were recorded for this clonotype. V is TRBV7-8 and J is TRBJ2-2; D may be TRBD1 (6 bases). CDR1 and CDR2 (germline): SGHVS, FQNEAQ. There are 15 residues in the CDR3. V was shortened by 4 bases and J by 4 bases, with 13 bases between the two germline ends. CDR3 loop: CASSSIQGSTGELFF. The CDR3 coding sequence is TGTGCCAGCAGCTCGATACAGGGCTCCACCGGGGAGCTGTTTTTT. Using reference TRBV7-8 and TRBJ2-2 for the parts outside the CDR3, the full variable domain is GAGVSQSPRYKVAKRGQDVALRCDPISGHVSLFWYQQALGQGPEFLTYFQNEAQLDKSGLPSDRFFAERPEGSVSTLKIQRTQQEDSAVYLCASSSIQGSTGELFFGEGSRLTVL.

This clonotype appeared a few times. The chain couples TRBV27 to TRBJ1-1; the D is unclear. The V and J ends lost 7 bases and 1 base respectively, with 10 bases between them. The V gene's germline CDR1 is MNHEY and CDR2 SMNVEV (reference sequence). The CDR3 is 13 residues long. This chain's CDR3 is CASTERANTEAFF. The CDR3 nucleotides read TGTGCCAGCACAGAGAGGGCGAACACTGAAGCTTTCTTT.

Ten or more counts support this clonotype. The chain joins TRBV7-8 to TRBJ1-1; D is undetermined. Trimming left V 6 bases short and J 1 base short, with 9 bases between. Germline V gene sequence: CDR1 SGHVS, CDR2 FQNEAQ. CDR3 length: 13 residues. CDR3 region: CASSRGSNTEAFF. In DNA form, the CDR3 reads TGTGCCAGCAGTCGAGGATCGAACACTGAAGCTTTCTTT.

This clonotype has just a few counts. This chain joins TRBV7-9 and TRBJ2-2, with D tentatively TRBD1 or TRBD2 (5 bases each). The CDR3 covers 16 residues. Germline assignment: CDR1 SEHNR and CDR2 FQNEAQ (reference sequence). With 9 bases removed from V and 2 bases from J, the gap between germline ends came to 19 bases. The CDR3 is CASMDRDATNTGELFF. CDR3 in DNA: TGTGCCAGTATGGATAGGGACGCCACAAACACCGGGGAGCTGTTTTTT.

There are many counts of this clonotype. V gene TRBV12-3 or TRBV12-4 combines with J gene TRBJ1-5; TRBD1 matches at 7 bases. The CDR3 is 15 amino acids. V lost 5 bases and J lost 4; bases outside the gene matches: 8. CDR3 loop: CASSGDSPPNQPQHF. CDR3 DNA: TGTGCCAGCAGTGGGGACAGTCCGCCAAATCAGCCCCAGCATTTT.

The chain joins TRBV9 to TRBJ1-4; 7 bases are shared with TRBD1. Germline-derived CDR1 and CDR2 are SGDLS and YYNGEE. The CDR3 spans 14 residues. Germline trimming cut 4 bases from V and 8 bases from J; bases unmatched to any gene: 8. The CDR3 nucleotides are TGTGCCAGCAGCCCAGGACAGGAGGAAGAAAAACTGTTTTTT. Its translation: CASSPGQEEEKLFF.

This clonotype was counted only a few times. The chain combines TRBV6-5 with TRBJ1-1; the match to TRBD1 covers 8 bases. Germline V CDR1 and CDR2: MNHEY, SVGAGI. This CDR3 region has 16 residues. Trimming removed 6 bases from V and 0 bases from J; junction bases left unmatched: 9. The CDR3 DNA reads as TGTGCCAGCAGCTCTCACAGGGGGGCGATGAACACTGAAGCTTTCTTT. Encoded protein: CASSSHRGAMNTEAFF.